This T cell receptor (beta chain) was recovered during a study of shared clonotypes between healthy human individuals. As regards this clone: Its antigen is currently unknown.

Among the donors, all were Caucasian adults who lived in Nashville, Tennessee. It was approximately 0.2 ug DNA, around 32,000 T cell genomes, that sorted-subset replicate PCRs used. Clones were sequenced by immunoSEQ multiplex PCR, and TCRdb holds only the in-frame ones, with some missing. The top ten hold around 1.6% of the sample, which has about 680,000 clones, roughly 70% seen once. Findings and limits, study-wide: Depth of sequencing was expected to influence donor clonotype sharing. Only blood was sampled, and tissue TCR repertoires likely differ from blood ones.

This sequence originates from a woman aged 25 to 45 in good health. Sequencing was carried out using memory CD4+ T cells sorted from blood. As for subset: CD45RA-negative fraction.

The CDR3 nucleotides are TGTGCCTGGAGTCCCCCGTGGCCTGAGGGGGAGACCCAGTACTTC. Protein: CAWSPPWPEGETQYF. This chain links TRBV30 with TRBJ2-5; D is perhaps TRBD1 or TRBD2 (5 bases each). Between the trimmed V and J ends, which lost 2 bases and 5 bases, there was a span of 18 bases. Germline CDR1 is GTSNPN and CDR2 is SVGIG (reference sequence). The length of the CDR3 is 15 residues. The complete variable domain, with remaining parts taken from reference TRBV30 and TRBJ2-5, reads SQTIHQWPATLVQPVGSPLSLECTVEGTSNPNLYWYRQAAGRGLQLLFYSVGIGQISSEVPQNLSASRPQDRQFILSSKKLLLSDSGFYLCAWSPPWPEGETQYFGPGTRLLVL.